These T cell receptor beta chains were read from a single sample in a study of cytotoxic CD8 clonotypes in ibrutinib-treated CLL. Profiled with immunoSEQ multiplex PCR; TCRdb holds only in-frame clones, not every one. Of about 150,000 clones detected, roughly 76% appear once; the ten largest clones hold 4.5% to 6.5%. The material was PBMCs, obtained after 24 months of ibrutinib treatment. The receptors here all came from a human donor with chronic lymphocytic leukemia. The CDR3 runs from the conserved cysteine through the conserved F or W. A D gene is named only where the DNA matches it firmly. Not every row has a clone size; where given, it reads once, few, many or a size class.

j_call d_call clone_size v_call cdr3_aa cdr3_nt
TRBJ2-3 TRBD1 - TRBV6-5 CASSRTGGDTQYF TGTGCCAGCAGTCGGACAGGGGGGGATACGCAGTATTTT
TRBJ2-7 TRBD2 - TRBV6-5 CASRRAGGSYEQYF TGTGCCAGCAGGAGAGCGGGGGGATCCTACGAGCAGTACTTC
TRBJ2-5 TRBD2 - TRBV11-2 CASSATSGGETQYF TGTGCCAGCAGCGCCACTAGCGGTGGGGAGACCCAGTACTTC
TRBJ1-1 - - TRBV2 CASSSGGPMNTEAFF TGTGCCAGCAGTTCGGGGGGCCCGATGAACACTGAAGCTTTCTTT
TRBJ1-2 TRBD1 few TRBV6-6 CASSRDSYGYTF TGTGCCAGCAGCCGGGACAGCTATGGCTACACCTTC
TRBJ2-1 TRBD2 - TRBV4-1 CASSQGVGSGPNNEQFF TGCGCCAGCAGCCAAGGAGTGGGTAGCGGGCCCAACAATGAGCAGTTCTTC
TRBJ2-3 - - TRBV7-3 CASSPPGVDTQYF TGTGCCAGCAGCCCCCCGGGGGTTGATACGCAGTATTTT
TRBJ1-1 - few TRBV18 CASSPGWVLKNTEAFF TGTGCCAGCTCCCCCGGGTGGGTGTTGAAGAACACTGAAGCTTTCTTT
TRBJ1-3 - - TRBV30 CAWSSHSGNTIYF TGTGCCTGGAGCAGCCACTCTGGAAACACCATATATTTT
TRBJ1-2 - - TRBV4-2 CASSQDVRETYGYTF TGTGCCAGCAGCCAAGACGTGAGGGAGACGTATGGCTACACCTTC
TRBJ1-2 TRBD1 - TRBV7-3 CASSLAPATGVGYTF TGTGCCAGCAGCTTAGCCCCCGCGACAGGGGTGGGCTACACCTTC
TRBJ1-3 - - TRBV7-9 CASSLGALGNTIYF TGTGCCAGCAGCTTAGGGGCACTGGGAAACACCATATATTTT
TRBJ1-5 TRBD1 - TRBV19 CASGGARGNQPQHF TGTGCCAGTGGGGGCGCCAGGGGGAATCAGCCCCAGCATTTT
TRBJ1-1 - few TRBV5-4 CASSLGPRDTEAFF TGTGCCAGCAGCTTGGGCCCCCGGGACACTGAAGCTTTCTTT
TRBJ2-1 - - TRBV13 CASSGGSSYNEQFF TGTGCCAGCAGCGGGGGAAGCTCCTACAATGAGCAGTTCTTC
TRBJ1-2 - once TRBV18 CASSPGPFDGYTF TGTGCCAGCTCACCCGGGCCCTTTGACGGCTACACCTTC
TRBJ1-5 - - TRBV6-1 CASTSHQPQHF TGTGCCAGCACGAGCCATCAGCCCCAGCATTTT
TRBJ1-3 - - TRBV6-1 CPPLWFLSGNTIYF TGTCCCCCCCTGTGGTTTCTTTCTGGAAACACCATATATTTT
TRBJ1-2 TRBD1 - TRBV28 CASSFSGQWREGYTF TGTGCCAGCAGTTTCTCGGGACAGTGGCGGGAGGGCTACACCTTC
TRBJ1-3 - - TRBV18 CASSTGSGNTIYF TGTGCCAGCTCAACAGGGTCGGGAAACACCATATATTTT
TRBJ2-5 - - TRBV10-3 CAISPGEAQETQYF TGTGCCATCAGTCCGGGAGAGGCCCAAGAGACCCAGTACTTC
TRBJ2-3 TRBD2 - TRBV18 CASSPPGRGDPSTDTQYF TGTGCCAGCTCACCACCGGGCCGGGGGGATCCTAGCACAGATACGCAGTATTTT
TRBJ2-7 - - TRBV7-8 CASSLAGNAYEQYF TGTGCCAGCAGCTTAGCTGGAAACGCCTACGAGCAGTACTTC
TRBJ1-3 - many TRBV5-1 CASSLGQPSGNTIYF TGCGCCAGCAGCTTGGGACAGCCCTCTGGAAACACCATATATTTT
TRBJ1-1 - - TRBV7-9 CATLQGNTEAFF TGTGCCACCCTACAGGGGAACACTGAAGCTTTCTTT
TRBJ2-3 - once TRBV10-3 CAISEGGYTQYF TGTGCCATCAGTGAGGGTGGGTATACGCAGTATTTT
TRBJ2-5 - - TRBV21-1 CASSKAPPGTQYF TGTGCCAGCAGCAAGGCGCCGCCGGGGACCCAGTACTTC
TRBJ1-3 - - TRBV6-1 CASSDREGNTIYF TGTGCCAGCAGTGACAGGGAGGGAAACACCATATATTTT
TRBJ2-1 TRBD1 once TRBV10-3 CATYHPRGSSYNEQFF TGTGCCACTTACCACCCCAGGGGGAGCTCCTACAATGAGCAGTTCTTC
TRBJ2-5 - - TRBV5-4 CASSRQDGQETQYF TGTGCCAGCAGCCGGCAGGACGGCCAAGAGACCCAGTACTTC
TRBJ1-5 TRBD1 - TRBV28 CASTQGTGRQPQHF TGTGCCAGCACCCAGGGGACAGGGAGGCAGCCCCAGCATTTT
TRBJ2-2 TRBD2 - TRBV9 CASSLRTAGGRRGELFF TGTGCCAGCAGCCTCCGGACAGCGGGAGGCCGAAGGGGGGAGCTGTTTTTT
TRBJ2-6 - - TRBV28 CASLGGSGANVLTF TGTGCCAGCCTGGGGGGCTCTGGGGCCAACGTCCTGACTTTC
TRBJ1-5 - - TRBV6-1 CASSEYRANQPQHF TGTGCCAGCAGTGAATACAGGGCGAATCAGCCCCAGCATTTT
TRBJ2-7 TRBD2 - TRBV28 CASTPGGGNHEQYF TGTGCCAGCACCCCGGGAGGGGGTAACCACGAGCAGTACTTC
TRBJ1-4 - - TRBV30 CAWSPPPASRKLFF TGTGCCTGGAGCCCCCCCCCGGCGAGCCGAAAACTGTTTTTT
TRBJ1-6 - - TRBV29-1 CSVSDGYNSPLHF TGCAGCGTTTCGGACGGCTATAATTCACCCCTCCACTTT
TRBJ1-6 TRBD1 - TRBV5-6 CASSLLGQGLGSPLHF TGTGCCAGCAGCTTGCTGGGACAGGGATTAGGATCACCCCTCCACTTT
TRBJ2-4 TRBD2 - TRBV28 CASSHLAGGLAKNIQYF TGTGCCAGCAGCCACCTAGCGGGAGGTCTAGCCAAAAACATTCAGTACTTC
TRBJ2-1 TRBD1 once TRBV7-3 CASSPGQGGDEQFF TGTGCCAGCAGCCCCGGACAGGGCGGGGATGAGCAGTTCTTC
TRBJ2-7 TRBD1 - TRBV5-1 CASSATGQVVEQYF TGCGCCAGCAGCGCAACCGGACAGGTTGTCGAGCAGTACTTC
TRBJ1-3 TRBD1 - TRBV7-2 CASSPGTGNTIYF TGTGCCAGCAGCCCAGGGACAGGGAACACCATATATTTT
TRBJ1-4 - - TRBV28 CASSLRGAPNEKLFF TGTGCCAGCAGTTTACGGGGGGCCCCTAATGAAAAACTGTTTTTT
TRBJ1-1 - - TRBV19 CASYRERYTEAFF TGTGCCAGCTACAGGGAACGGTACACTGAAGCTTTCTTT
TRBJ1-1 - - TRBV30 CAWSPGDVAEAFF TGTGCCTGGAGCCCCGGGGACGTGGCTGAAGCTTTCTTT
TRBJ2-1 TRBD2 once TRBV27 CASSLSGLAGGPRTYNEQFF TGTGCCAGCAGTTTATCGGGACTAGCGGGGGGCCCAAGGACCTACAATGAGCAGTTCTTC
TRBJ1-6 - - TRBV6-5 CASGLAFYNSPLHF TGTGCCAGCGGGTTGGCCTTCTATAATTCACCCCTCCACTTT
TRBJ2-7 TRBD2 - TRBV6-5 CASSYQGLGLLEQYF TGTGCCAGCAGTTACCAGGGATTGGGACTACTCGAGCAGTACTTC
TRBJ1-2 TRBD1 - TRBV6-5 CASSRGTGTPPAF TGTGCCAGCAGCCGCGGGACAGGGACCCCGCCGGCCTTC
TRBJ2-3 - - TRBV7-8 CASSLGMTGTHTDTQYF TGTGCCAGCAGCTTGGGGATGACCGGGACGCACACAGATACGCAGTATTTT
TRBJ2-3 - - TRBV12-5 CASGLVSTGTIQVPDTQYF TGTGCTAGTGGTTTGGTCAGCACCGGGACAATACAAGTCCCAGATACGCAGTATTTT
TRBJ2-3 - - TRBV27 CASSPRWALRGTQYF TGTGCCAGCAGTCCCCGCTGGGCCTTACGTGGTACGCAGTATTTT
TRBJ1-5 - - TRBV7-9 CASSPGGINNQPQHF TGTGCCAGCAGCCCCGGCGGGATAAACAATCAGCCCCAGCATTTT
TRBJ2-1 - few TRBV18 CASSPPGGGEQFF TGTGCCAGCTCACCACCGGGAGGAGGCGAGCAGTTCTTC